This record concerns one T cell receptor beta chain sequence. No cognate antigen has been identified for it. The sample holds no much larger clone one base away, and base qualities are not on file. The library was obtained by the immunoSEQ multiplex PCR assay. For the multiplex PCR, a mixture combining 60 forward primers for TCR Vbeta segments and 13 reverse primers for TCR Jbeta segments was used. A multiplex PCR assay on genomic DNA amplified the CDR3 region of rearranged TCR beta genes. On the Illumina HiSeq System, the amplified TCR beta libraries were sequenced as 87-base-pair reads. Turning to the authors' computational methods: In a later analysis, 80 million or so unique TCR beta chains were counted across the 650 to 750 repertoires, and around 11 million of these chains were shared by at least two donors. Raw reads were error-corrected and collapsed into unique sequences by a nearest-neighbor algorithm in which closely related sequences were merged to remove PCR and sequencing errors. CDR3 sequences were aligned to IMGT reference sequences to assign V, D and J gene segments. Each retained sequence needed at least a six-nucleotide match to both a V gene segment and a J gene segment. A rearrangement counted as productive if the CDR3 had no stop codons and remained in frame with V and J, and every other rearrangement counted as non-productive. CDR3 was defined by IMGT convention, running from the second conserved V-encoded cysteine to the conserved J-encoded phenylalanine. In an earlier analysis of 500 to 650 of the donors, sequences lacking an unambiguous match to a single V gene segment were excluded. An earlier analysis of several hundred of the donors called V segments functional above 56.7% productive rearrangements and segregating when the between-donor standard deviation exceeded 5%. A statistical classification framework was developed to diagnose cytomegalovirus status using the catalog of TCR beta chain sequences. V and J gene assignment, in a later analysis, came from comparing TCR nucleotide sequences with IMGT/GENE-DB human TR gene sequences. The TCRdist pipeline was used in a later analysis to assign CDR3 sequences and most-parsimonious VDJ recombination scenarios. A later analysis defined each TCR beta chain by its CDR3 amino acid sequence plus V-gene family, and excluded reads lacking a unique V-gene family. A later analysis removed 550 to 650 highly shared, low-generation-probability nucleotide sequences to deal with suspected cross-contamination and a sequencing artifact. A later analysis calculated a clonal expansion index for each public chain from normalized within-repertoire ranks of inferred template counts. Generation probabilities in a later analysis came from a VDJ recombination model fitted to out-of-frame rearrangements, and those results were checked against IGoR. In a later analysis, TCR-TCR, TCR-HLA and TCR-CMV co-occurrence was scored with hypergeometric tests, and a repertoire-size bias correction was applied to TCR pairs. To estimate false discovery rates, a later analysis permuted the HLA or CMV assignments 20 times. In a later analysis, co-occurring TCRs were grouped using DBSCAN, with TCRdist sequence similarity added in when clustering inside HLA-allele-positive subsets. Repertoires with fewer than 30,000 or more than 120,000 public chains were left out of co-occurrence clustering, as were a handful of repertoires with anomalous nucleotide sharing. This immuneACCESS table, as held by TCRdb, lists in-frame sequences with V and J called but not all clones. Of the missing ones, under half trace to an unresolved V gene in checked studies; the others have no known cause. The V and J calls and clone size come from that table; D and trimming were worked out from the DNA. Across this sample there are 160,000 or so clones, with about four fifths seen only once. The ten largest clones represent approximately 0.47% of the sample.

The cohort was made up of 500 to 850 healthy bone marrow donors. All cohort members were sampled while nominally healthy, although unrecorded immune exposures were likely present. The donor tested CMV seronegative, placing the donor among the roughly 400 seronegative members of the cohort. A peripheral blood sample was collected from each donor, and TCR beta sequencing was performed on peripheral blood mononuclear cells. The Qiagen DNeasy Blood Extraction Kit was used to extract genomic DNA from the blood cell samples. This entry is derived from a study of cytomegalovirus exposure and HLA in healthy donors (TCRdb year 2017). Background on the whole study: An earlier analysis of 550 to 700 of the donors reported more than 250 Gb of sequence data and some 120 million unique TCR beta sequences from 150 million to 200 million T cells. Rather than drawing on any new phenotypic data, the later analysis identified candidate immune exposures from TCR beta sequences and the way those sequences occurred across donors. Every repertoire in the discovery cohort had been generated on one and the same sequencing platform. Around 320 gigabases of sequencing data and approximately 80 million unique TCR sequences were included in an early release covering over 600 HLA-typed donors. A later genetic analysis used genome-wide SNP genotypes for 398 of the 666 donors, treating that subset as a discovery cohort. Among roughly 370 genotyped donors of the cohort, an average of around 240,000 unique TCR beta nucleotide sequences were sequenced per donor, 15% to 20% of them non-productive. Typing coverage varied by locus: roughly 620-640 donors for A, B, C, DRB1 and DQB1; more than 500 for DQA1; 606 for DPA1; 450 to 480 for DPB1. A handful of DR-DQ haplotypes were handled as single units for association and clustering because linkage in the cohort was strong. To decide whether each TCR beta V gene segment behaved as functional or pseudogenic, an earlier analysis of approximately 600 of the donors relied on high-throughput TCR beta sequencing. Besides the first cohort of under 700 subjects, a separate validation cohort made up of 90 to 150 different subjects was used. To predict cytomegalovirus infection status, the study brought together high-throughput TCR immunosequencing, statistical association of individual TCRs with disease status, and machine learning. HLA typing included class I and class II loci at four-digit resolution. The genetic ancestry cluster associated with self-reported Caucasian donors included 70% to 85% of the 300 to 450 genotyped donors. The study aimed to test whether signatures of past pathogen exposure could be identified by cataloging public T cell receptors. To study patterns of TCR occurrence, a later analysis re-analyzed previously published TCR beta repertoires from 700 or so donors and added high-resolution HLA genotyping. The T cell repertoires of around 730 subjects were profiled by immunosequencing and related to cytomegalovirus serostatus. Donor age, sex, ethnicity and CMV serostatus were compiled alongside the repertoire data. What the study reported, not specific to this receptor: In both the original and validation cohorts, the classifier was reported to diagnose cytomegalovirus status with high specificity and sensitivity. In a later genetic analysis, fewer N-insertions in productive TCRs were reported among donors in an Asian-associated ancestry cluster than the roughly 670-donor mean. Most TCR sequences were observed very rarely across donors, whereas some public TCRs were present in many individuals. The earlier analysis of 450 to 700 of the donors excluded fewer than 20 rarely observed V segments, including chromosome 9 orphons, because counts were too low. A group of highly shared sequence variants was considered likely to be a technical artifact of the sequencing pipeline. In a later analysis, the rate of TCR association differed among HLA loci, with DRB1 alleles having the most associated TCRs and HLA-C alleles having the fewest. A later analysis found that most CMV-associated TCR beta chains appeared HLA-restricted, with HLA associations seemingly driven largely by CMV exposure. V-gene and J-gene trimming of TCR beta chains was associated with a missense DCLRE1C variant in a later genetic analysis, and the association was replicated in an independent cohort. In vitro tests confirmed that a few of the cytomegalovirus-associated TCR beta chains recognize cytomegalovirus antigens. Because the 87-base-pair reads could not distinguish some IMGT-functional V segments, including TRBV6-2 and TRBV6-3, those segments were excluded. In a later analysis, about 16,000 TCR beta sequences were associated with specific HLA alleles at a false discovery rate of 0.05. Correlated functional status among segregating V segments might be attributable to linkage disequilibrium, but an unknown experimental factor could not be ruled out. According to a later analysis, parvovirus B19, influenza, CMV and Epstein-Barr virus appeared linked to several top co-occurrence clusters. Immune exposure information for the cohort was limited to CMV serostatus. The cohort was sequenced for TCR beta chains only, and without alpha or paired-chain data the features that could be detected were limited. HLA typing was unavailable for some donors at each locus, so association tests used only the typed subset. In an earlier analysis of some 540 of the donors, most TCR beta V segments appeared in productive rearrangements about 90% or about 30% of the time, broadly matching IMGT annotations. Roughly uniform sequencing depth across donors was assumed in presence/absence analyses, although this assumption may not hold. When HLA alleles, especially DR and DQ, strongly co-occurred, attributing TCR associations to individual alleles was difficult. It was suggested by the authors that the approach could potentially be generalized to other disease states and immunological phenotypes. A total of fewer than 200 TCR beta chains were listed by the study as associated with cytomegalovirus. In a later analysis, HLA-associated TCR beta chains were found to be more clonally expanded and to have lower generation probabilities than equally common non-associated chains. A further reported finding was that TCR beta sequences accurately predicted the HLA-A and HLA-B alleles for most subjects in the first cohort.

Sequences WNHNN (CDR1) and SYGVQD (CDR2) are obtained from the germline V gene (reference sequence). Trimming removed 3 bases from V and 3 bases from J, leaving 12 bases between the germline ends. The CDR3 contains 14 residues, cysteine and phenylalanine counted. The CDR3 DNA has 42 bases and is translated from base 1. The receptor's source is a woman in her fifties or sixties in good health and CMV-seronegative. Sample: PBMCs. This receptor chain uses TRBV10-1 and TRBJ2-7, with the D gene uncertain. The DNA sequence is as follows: TGCGCCAGCAGTGAATCCGGGTTACTCTACGAGCAGTACTTC. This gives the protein CASSESGLLYEQYF.